This is a list of T cell receptor beta chains from one sample in a study of control samples from healthy donors and cancer patients. The repertoire was sequenced with immunoSEQ multiplex PCR; TCRdb's copy has only in-frame clones and lacks some. Seen here are approximately 20,000 clones, under 90% observed once, and the top ten hold approximately 25%. The sequenced sample consisted of PBMCs. These receptors came from a man aged 55 to 69 with colorectal cancer. CDR3s include the opening cysteine and the closing phenylalanine or tryptophan. A D gene is named only where the DNA matches it firmly. Some rows have no size entry. The others give once, few or many, or a class for an expanded clone.

d_call: TRBD2
v_call: TRBV27
clone_size: -
j_call: TRBJ2-6
cdr3_aa: CASSLLASGANVPTF
cdr3_nt: TGTGCCAGCAGTTTATTGGCAAGCGGGGCCAACGTCCCGACTTTC

d_call: -
v_call: TRBV9
clone_size: -
j_call: TRBJ1-2
cdr3_aa: CASSVGGAGGYTF
cdr3_nt: TGTGCCAGCAGCGTAGGGGGGGCTGGTGGCTACACCTTC

d_call: -
v_call: TRBV4-1
clone_size: -
j_call: TRBJ2-3
cdr3_aa: CASSQEGILLKRSDTQYF
cdr3_nt: TGCGCCAGCAGCCAAGAGGGGATTCTGCTGAAGAGATCAGATACGCAGTATTTT

d_call: -
v_call: TRBV7-9
clone_size: few
j_call: TRBJ1-2
cdr3_aa: CASSLDPAGGYTF
cdr3_nt: TGTGCCAGCAGCTTGGACCCGGCTGGTGGCTACACCTTC

d_call: -
v_call: TRBV5-4
clone_size: -
j_call: TRBJ2-7
cdr3_aa: CASSYAAGTHEQYF
cdr3_nt: TGTGCCAGCAGTTATGCAGCGGGTACCCACGAGCAGTACTTC

d_call: -
v_call: TRBV7-2
clone_size: -
j_call: TRBJ2-7
cdr3_aa: CASSTTSGGYEQYF
cdr3_nt: TGTGCCAGCAGCACGACTAGTGGGGGGTACGAGCAGTACTTC

d_call: -
v_call: TRBV19
clone_size: few
j_call: TRBJ1-5
cdr3_aa: CASISTDSALSNQPQHF
cdr3_nt: TGTGCCAGTATTTCAACGGATTCAGCCCTGAGCAATCAGCCCCAGCATTTT

d_call: TRBD1
v_call: TRBV9
clone_size: -
j_call: TRBJ1-1
cdr3_aa: CASRDRGRRTEAFF
cdr3_nt: TGTGCCAGCAGGGACAGGGGGCGTAGGACTGAAGCTTTCTTT

d_call: TRBD1
v_call: TRBV27
clone_size: medium-sized
j_call: TRBJ1-2
cdr3_aa: CASSFRQGSSRGYTF
cdr3_nt: TGTGCCAGCAGTTTCAGACAGGGATCCTCTCGTGGCTACACCTTC

d_call: TRBD2
v_call: TRBV5-4
clone_size: -
j_call: TRBJ2-5
cdr3_aa: CASSLLAGGETQYF
cdr3_nt: TGTGCCAGCAGTTTACTAGCGGGGGGAGAGACCCAGTACTTC

d_call: -
v_call: TRBV5-1
clone_size: -
j_call: TRBJ2-7
cdr3_aa: CASSLMGRGGYEQYF
cdr3_nt: TGCGCCAGCAGCTTGATGGGCCGGGGAGGTTACGAGCAGTACTTC